This T cell receptor (beta chain) derives from a study of cytomegalovirus exposure and HLA in healthy donors. Study overall: One earlier analysis, a look at 180 million or so T cells, found around 110 million unique TCR beta sequences. There were about 85 million unique TCRs (from HLA-typed donors) in an early data release.

About this clone itself: Its antigen is unidentified.

Researchers ran the PCR with 60 Vbeta and 13 Jbeta primers. Sequencing used immunoSEQ multiplex PCR; TCRdb keeps in-frame clones, though not all of them. The table includes about 120,000 clones, approximately 75% detected once. V lost 4 bases to trimming and J lost 0 bases, with 8 bases between them. The CDR3 spans 14 residues. Germline V gene lookup returns CDR1 WSHSY and CDR2 SAAADI. General observations from the study: One later analysis reportedly identified an Asian-associated ancestry cluster that showed fewer N-insertions than the approximately 700-donor mean.

The source is a man aged 40-49 years in good health and CMV-seronegative. This sequence joins TRBV10-2 and TRBJ2-3; possible D gene TRBD2, 5 bases. The sample comprised PBMCs. The CDR3 DNA sequence: TGCGCCAGCAGTGCCCTAGCTAGCACAGATACGCAGTATTTT. Amino acids: CASSALASTDTQYF.